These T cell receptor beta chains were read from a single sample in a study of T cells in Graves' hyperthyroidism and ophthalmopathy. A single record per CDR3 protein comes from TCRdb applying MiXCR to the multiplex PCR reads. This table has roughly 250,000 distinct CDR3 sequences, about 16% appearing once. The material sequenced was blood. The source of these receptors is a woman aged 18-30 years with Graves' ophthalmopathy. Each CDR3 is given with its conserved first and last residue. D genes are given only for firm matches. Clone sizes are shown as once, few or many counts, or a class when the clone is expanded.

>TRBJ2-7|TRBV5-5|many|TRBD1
TGTGCCAGCAGCTTCAAAAGACAGGGGGCCAACGAGCAGTACTTC
CASSFKRQGANEQYF
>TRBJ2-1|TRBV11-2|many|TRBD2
TGTGCCAGCAGCTGGGGAAGAGGGAGGGACAATGAGCAGTTCTTC
CASSWGRGRDNEQFF
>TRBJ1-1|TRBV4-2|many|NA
TGTGCCAGCAGCCAAGATCCATCGGCAGGGACCCTGACTGAAGCTTTCTTT
CASSQDPSAGTLTEAFF
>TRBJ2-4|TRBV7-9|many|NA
TGTGCCAGCAGCCCACCGGACGGTGGGGGATACATTCAGTACTTC
CASSPPDGGGYIQYF
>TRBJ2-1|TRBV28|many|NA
TGTGCCAGCAGTTTATACCAGCCTCAAGAGGGGAGATCCTACAATGAGCAGTTCTTC
CASSLYQPQEGRSYNEQFF
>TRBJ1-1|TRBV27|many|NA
TGTGCCAGCACCTTCCCCATAAAAAGGTGGGGAGCTTTCTTT
CASTFPIKRWGAFF
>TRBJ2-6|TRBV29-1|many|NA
TGCAGCGCCAAATACTCTGGGGCCAACGTCCTGACTTTC
CSAKYSGANVLTF
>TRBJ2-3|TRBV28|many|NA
TGTGCCAGCAGATCAGGGACAGATACGCAGTATTTT
CASRSGTDTQYF
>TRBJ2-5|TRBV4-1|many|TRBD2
TGCGCCAGCAGCCAAGGGGGGCTAGCGGGAGCAGAGACCCAGTACTTC
CASSQGGLAGAETQYF
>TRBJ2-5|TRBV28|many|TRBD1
TGTGCCAGCTGGGGACAGCGGACAGACGAGACCCAGTACTTC
CASWGQRTDETQYF
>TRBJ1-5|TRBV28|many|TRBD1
TGTGCCAGCACCCTAGGCAGGGGGCGCGGGAGTCAGCCCCAGCATTTT
CASTLGRGRGSQPQHF
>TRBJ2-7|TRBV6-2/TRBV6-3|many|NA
TGTGCCAGCAGTCGCACGGAGGCTTACGAGCAGTACTTC
CASSRTEAYEQYF
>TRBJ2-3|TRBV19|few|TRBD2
TGTGCCATCGGACCGGGACTAGCGGCTAGCACAGATACGCAGTATTTT
CAIGPGLAASTDTQYF
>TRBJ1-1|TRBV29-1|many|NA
TGCAGCGCAAGAGGACAGCAGAACACTGAAGCTTTCTTT
CSARGQQNTEAFF